A selection of T cell receptor beta chains follows, all from one sample in a study of blood T cell repertoires in COVID-19. The repertoire was sequenced with immunoSEQ multiplex PCR; TCRdb's copy has only in-frame clones and lacks some. In the table there are a few hundred thousand clones, more than 70% of which are singletons. The sequencing sample was made of peripheral blood. The receptors were gathered from a woman in her 50s with acute or convalescent COVID-19. Each CDR3 is given with its conserved first and last residue. D genes are given only for firm matches. Clone size is given for some rows only: seen once, a few or many times, or a class if the clone is expanded.

CDR3 DNA: TGTGCCAGCAGTCGAACTAAAACAGGCTCCAAGAGGCACGAGCAGTACTTC
CDR3 protein: CASSRTKTGSKRHEQYF
D gene: NA
J gene: TRBJ2-7
CDR3 length: 17
V gene: TRBV5-6
clone size: NA

CDR3 DNA: TGTGCCAGCAGCCTCCACATGGGACAGGGAGTTGAAGCTTTCTTT
CDR3 protein: CASSLHMGQGVEAFF
D gene: TRBD1
J gene: TRBJ1-1
CDR3 length: 15
V gene: TRBV9
clone size: NA

CDR3 DNA: TGTGCCAGCAGGGGGGGAGGTGCAAGCACTGAAGCTTTCTTT
CDR3 protein: CASRGGGASTEAFF
D gene: NA
J gene: TRBJ1-1
CDR3 length: 14
V gene: TRBV9
clone size: NA

CDR3 DNA: TGTGCCAGCAGTCCCCCCGGGGGGGCGGGTACGCAGTATTTT
CDR3 protein: CASSPPGGAGTQYF
D gene: TRBD2
J gene: TRBJ2-3
CDR3 length: 14
V gene: TRBV6-5
clone size: once

CDR3 DNA: TGTGCCAGCAGCTTAAGGCAGGGTGGGACCGGGGAGCTGTTTTTT
CDR3 protein: CASSLRQGGTGELFF
D gene: NA
J gene: TRBJ2-2
CDR3 length: 15
V gene: TRBV7-9
clone size: NA

CDR3 DNA: TGTGCCAGTAGTACCCCGGGACAGGGTAATCAGCCCCAGCATTTT
CDR3 protein: CASSTPGQGNQPQHF
D gene: TRBD1
J gene: TRBJ1-5
CDR3 length: 15
V gene: TRBV19
clone size: NA

CDR3 DNA: TGTGCCAGCTCACCACTGCAGGGAGGGGCAGATACGCAGTATTTT
CDR3 protein: CASSPLQGGADTQYF
D gene: TRBD2
J gene: TRBJ2-3
CDR3 length: 15
V gene: TRBV18
clone size: once

CDR3 DNA: TGTGCCAGCAGCTCACAAACAGGAAGTGGGAGCTACACCTTC
CDR3 protein: CASSSQTGSGSYTF
D gene: NA
J gene: TRBJ1-2
CDR3 length: 14
V gene: TRBV7-2
clone size: NA

CDR3 DNA: TGTGCCTGGAGTGTACAGGGGGCGAAGGGGCCTGAAGCTTTCTTT
CDR3 protein: CAWSVQGAKGPEAFF
D gene: TRBD1
J gene: TRBJ1-1
CDR3 length: 15
V gene: TRBV30
clone size: NA

CDR3 DNA: TGTGCCAGCAGTGAACAAGCGGGGGGGCACAATGAGCAGTTCTTC
CDR3 protein: CASSEQAGGHNEQFF
D gene: TRBD2
J gene: TRBJ2-1
CDR3 length: 15
V gene: TRBV2
clone size: NA

CDR3 DNA: TGTGCCAGCAGCCCACAGGGAAGTAACACTGAAGCTTTCTTT
CDR3 protein: CASSPQGSNTEAFF
D gene: NA
J gene: TRBJ1-1
CDR3 length: 14
V gene: TRBV3-1/TRBV3-2
clone size: NA

CDR3 DNA: TGTGCCAGCAGCTTGCAGGGTGGGGGCACAGATACGCAGTATTTT
CDR3 protein: CASSLQGGGTDTQYF
D gene: NA
J gene: TRBJ2-3
CDR3 length: 15
V gene: TRBV5-5
clone size: NA

CDR3 DNA: TGCGCCAGCAGCTTGTTCCCCGGACAGGGGGCGGAGGGCTACACCTTC
CDR3 protein: CASSLFPGQGAEGYTF
D gene: TRBD1
J gene: TRBJ1-2
CDR3 length: 16
V gene: TRBV5-1
clone size: NA

CDR3 DNA: TGTGCCTGGAGTACCCGGGGTATAGTGAGAGGCTACACCTTC
CDR3 protein: CAWSTRGIVRGYTF
D gene: NA
J gene: TRBJ1-2
CDR3 length: 14
V gene: TRBV30
clone size: many

CDR3 DNA: TGTGCCAGCAGTGAAGCGGGACTAGCGGGAGATACGCAGTATTTT
CDR3 protein: CASSEAGLAGDTQYF
D gene: TRBD2
J gene: TRBJ2-3
CDR3 length: 15
V gene: TRBV2
clone size: NA

CDR3 DNA: TGTGCCTGGTGCCCCGGACAGGGCAATCAGCCCCAGCATTTT
CDR3 protein: CAWCPGQGNQPQHF
D gene: TRBD1
J gene: TRBJ1-5
CDR3 length: 14
V gene: TRBV30
clone size: NA

CDR3 DNA: TGTGCCTGGAGTGTAACGGGGGTCTCACCCCTCCACTTT
CDR3 protein: CAWSVTGVSPLHF
D gene: NA
J gene: TRBJ1-6
CDR3 length: 13
V gene: TRBV30
clone size: NA

CDR3 DNA: TGTGCCAGTAGGGACACAGGGAACTCTGGAAACACCATATATTTT
CDR3 protein: CASRDTGNSGNTIYF
D gene: NA
J gene: TRBJ1-3
CDR3 length: 15
V gene: TRBV19
clone size: NA

CDR3 DNA: TGTGCCACCAGTACCCAAGAGGGCGGGGCGCTCTACAATGAGCAGTTCTTC
CDR3 protein: CATSTQEGGALYNEQFF
D gene: NA
J gene: TRBJ2-1
CDR3 length: 17
V gene: TRBV24-1
clone size: NA

CDR3 DNA: TGCGCCAGCAGCCGCGGACTAGGCGATGAGCAGTTCTTC
CDR3 protein: CASSRGLGDEQFF
D gene: TRBD2
J gene: TRBJ2-1
CDR3 length: 13
V gene: TRBV5-1
clone size: NA

CDR3 DNA: TGTGCCAGCAGCTTCTCTAGCGGAGATGGGGATACGCAGTATTTT
CDR3 protein: CASSFSSGDGDTQYF
D gene: TRBD2
J gene: TRBJ2-3
CDR3 length: 15
V gene: TRBV5-6
clone size: NA

CDR3 DNA: TGTGCCAGCAGTGGGGCCGGGGAGGCAGGGGAGACCCAGTACTTC
CDR3 protein: CASSGAGEAGETQYF
D gene: NA
J gene: TRBJ2-5
CDR3 length: 15
V gene: TRBV2
clone size: few

CDR3 DNA: TGTGCCAGCAGCCCCGGACAGGGGAGCCAGCCCCAGCATTTT
CDR3 protein: CASSPGQGSQPQHF
D gene: TRBD1
J gene: TRBJ1-5
CDR3 length: 14
V gene: TRBV7-9
clone size: NA

CDR3 DNA: TGCAGTGCGAGTCTAGCATTAGAGACCCAGTACTTC
CDR3 protein: CSASLALETQYF
D gene: NA
J gene: TRBJ2-5
CDR3 length: 12
V gene: TRBV20-1
clone size: NA

CDR3 DNA: TGTGCCAGCAGTGTAATGGCTGGCTACACCTTC
CDR3 protein: CASSVMAGYTF
D gene: NA
J gene: TRBJ1-2
CDR3 length: 11
V gene: TRBV2
clone size: NA

CDR3 DNA: TGCGCCAGCAGCCAGGCCCGGAGCTCCTACAATGAGCAGTTCTTC
CDR3 protein: CASSQARSSYNEQFF
D gene: NA
J gene: TRBJ2-1
CDR3 length: 15
V gene: TRBV4-3
clone size: NA

CDR3 DNA: TGTGCCTGGAGTCCAGCTGGAAACACCATATATTTT
CDR3 protein: CAWSPAGNTIYF
D gene: NA
J gene: TRBJ1-3
CDR3 length: 12
V gene: TRBV30
clone size: NA

CDR3 DNA: TGTGCCAGCAGCCAATCCGGGGGGCCAGGGAATAATCAGCCCCAGCATTTT
CDR3 protein: CASSQSGGPGNNQPQHF
D gene: NA
J gene: TRBJ1-5
CDR3 length: 17
V gene: TRBV3-1/TRBV3-2
clone size: once

CDR3 DNA: TGTGCCAGCAGCTCGGACAGGAGGTATCAGCCCCAGCATTTT
CDR3 protein: CASSSDRRYQPQHF
D gene: TRBD1
J gene: TRBJ1-5
CDR3 length: 14
V gene: TRBV6-5
clone size: few

CDR3 DNA: TGCGCCAGCAGCCAAGACAGGGTGAACACTGAAGCTTTCTTT
CDR3 protein: CASSQDRVNTEAFF
D gene: NA
J gene: TRBJ1-1
CDR3 length: 14
V gene: TRBV4-3
clone size: NA

CDR3 DNA: TGTGCCAGCAGCCCCCAAGATAGGAACAGGGGGCCATTAAGTATGCGCGAGCAGTACTTC
CDR3 protein: CASSPQDRNRGPLSMREQYF
D gene: TRBD1
J gene: TRBJ2-7
CDR3 length: 20
V gene: TRBV3-1/TRBV3-2
clone size: NA

CDR3 DNA: TGTGCCAGCAGTCCCCTCCCAGGGCAGGGCAATCAGCCCCAGCATTTT
CDR3 protein: CASSPLPGQGNQPQHF
D gene: NA
J gene: TRBJ1-5
CDR3 length: 16
V gene: TRBV2
clone size: once

CDR3 DNA: TGTGCCAGCAGCTTGATCGGACAGGATCTCATGGAGACCCAGTACTTC
CDR3 protein: CASSLIGQDLMETQYF
D gene: TRBD1
J gene: TRBJ2-5
CDR3 length: 16
V gene: TRBV5-4
clone size: NA

CDR3 DNA: TGTGCTAGTGGTGACAGGGGAAGCAATCAGCCCCAGCATTTT
CDR3 protein: CASGDRGSNQPQHF
D gene: TRBD1
J gene: TRBJ1-5
CDR3 length: 14
V gene: TRBV12-5
clone size: NA

CDR3 DNA: TGTGCTAGTGGTATAACTAGCGGGAGAGAGACCCAGTACTTC
CDR3 protein: CASGITSGRETQYF
D gene: TRBD2
J gene: TRBJ2-5
CDR3 length: 14
V gene: TRBV12-5
clone size: NA

CDR3 DNA: TGTGCCAGCAGATTACAGGGAAGCGGGGAGCTGTTTTTT
CDR3 protein: CASRLQGSGELFF
D gene: NA
J gene: TRBJ2-2
CDR3 length: 13
V gene: TRBV9
clone size: NA

CDR3 DNA: TGTGCCAGTAGCCAGACAGGGATTGACCCAACTAATGAAAAACTGTTTTTT
CDR3 protein: CASSQTGIDPTNEKLFF
D gene: TRBD1
J gene: TRBJ1-4
CDR3 length: 17
V gene: TRBV19
clone size: NA

CDR3 DNA: TGTGCCAGCAGCGTACAGGTAGATACGCAGTATTTT
CDR3 protein: CASSVQVDTQYF
D gene: NA
J gene: TRBJ2-3
CDR3 length: 12
V gene: TRBV9
clone size: few

CDR3 DNA: TGTGCCAGCGCGGGACAGGAGAGCTCCTATGGCTACACCTTC
CDR3 protein: CASAGQESSYGYTF
D gene: TRBD1
J gene: TRBJ1-2
CDR3 length: 14
V gene: TRBV2
clone size: NA

CDR3 DNA: TGTGCCAGCAGCTCCCGAACTAGTGTGAAGACCCAGTACTTC
CDR3 protein: CASSSRTSVKTQYF
D gene: NA
J gene: TRBJ2-5
CDR3 length: 14
V gene: TRBV9
clone size: once

CDR3 DNA: TGCGCCAGCAGCTTGGGACAGGCCAACGAGCAGTACTTC
CDR3 protein: CASSLGQANEQYF
D gene: NA
J gene: TRBJ2-7
CDR3 length: 13
V gene: TRBV5-1
clone size: NA

CDR3 DNA: TGTGCCACCACCGCGGGACAGTCCACTGAAGCTTTCTTT
CDR3 protein: CATTAGQSTEAFF
D gene: TRBD1
J gene: TRBJ1-1
CDR3 length: 13
V gene: TRBV24-1
clone size: NA

CDR3 DNA: TGTGCCTGGAGTACCCCAGGGGCCCGGGCCAACGTCCTGACTTTC
CDR3 protein: CAWSTPGARANVLTF
D gene: NA
J gene: TRBJ2-6
CDR3 length: 15
V gene: TRBV30
clone size: NA

CDR3 DNA: TGCAGCGTTGCGAGGGGACAGGGGGCCACTGAAGCTTTCTTT
CDR3 protein: CSVARGQGATEAFF
D gene: TRBD1
J gene: TRBJ1-1
CDR3 length: 14
V gene: TRBV29-1
clone size: NA

CDR3 DNA: TGCGCCAGCAGCTTTTCAGGTCCCCCTGAAGCTTTCTTT
CDR3 protein: CASSFSGPPEAFF
D gene: NA
J gene: TRBJ1-1
CDR3 length: 13
V gene: TRBV5-1
clone size: NA

CDR3 DNA: TGTGCCAGCAGCCTAGAGAGGTACAATGAGCAGTTCTTC
CDR3 protein: CASSLERYNEQFF
D gene: NA
J gene: TRBJ2-1
CDR3 length: 13
V gene: TRBV7-2
clone size: NA